Below are 31 T cell receptor beta chains sequenced from a single sample in a study of identical twins. TCRdb called the 5' RACE reads again in MiXCR, with one record for every CDR3 protein. Of 1.5 million to 2 million distinct CDR3 sequences listed, more than 30% were seen once; the top ten hold over 0.25%. The sequenced sample was cord blood. The source is a newborn girl in good health.

The table lists this clonotype with a few counts. This rearrangement joins TRBV12-5 to TRBJ1-2; D not certain. V was trimmed by 3 bases and J by 4 bases, leaving 6 bases between them. The germline CDR1 and CDR2 sequences are LGHNT and FRNRAP. The CDR3 contains 12 residues. CDR3: CASGFGGYGYTF. The CDR3, as DNA: TGTGCTAGTGGTTTCGGTGGCTATGGCTACACCTTC.

The genes are TRBV5-1 and TRBJ2-2, with 14 bases fitting TRBD2. Germline V gives CDR1 SGHRS, CDR2 YFSETQ. The junction had 6 bases not matched to a gene; V was cut back by 4 bases and J by 7 bases. The CDR3 contains 16 residues. DNA of the CDR3: TGCGCCAGCAGCGGGACTAGCGGGAGTTTTAGCGGGGAGCTGTTTTTT. Its translation is CASSGTSGSFSGELFF.

The V and J genes are TRBV6-5 and TRBJ2-3, with 7 bases identical to TRBD2. The CDR3 runs to 18 residues. Germline CDR1 reads MNHEY; CDR2 reads SVGAGI. With 2 bases clipped from V and 5 bases from J, the junction kept 16 bases outside the gene matches. The CDR3 protein is CASSYTLFQAGSVDTQYF. As DNA, the CDR3 is TGTGCCAGCAGTTACACGTTGTTTCAAGCGGGATCGGTAGATACGCAGTATTTT.

This clonotype was picked up a small number of times. The rearrangement joins TRBV18 to TRBJ1-1; 7 bases match TRBD1. CDR3 length equals 13 residues. Trimming removed 2 bases from V and 6 bases from J; junction bases left unmatched: 3. Germline V CDR1 and CDR2: KGHSH, LQKENI. The DNA for the CDR3 is TGTGCCAGCTCACCAAGTCAGGGGGCTGAAGCTTTCTTT. Its translation is CASSPSQGAEAFF.

The chain carries TRBV20-1 and TRBJ2-1; D possibly corresponds to TRBD2 (5 bases). V lost 0 bases, J lost 4 bases, and 10 bases lay in between. Germline CDR1 DFQATT, CDR2 SNEGSKA (reference sequence). The length of the CDR3 is 14 residues. The CDR3 sequence: CSARDTGGYNEQFF. DNA of the CDR3: TGCAGTGCTAGAGATACGGGCGGGTACAATGAGCAGTTCTTC.

This clonotype was seen a handful of times. The genes are TRBV3-1 and TRBJ2-1, with 10 bases identical to TRBD2. The junction had 11 bases not matched to a gene; V was cut back by 0 bases and J by 12 bases. CDR1 is LGHDT and CDR2 is YNNKEL in the germline V gene (reference sequence). The CDR3 runs to 16 residues. The CDR3 DNA reads as TGTGCCAGCAGCCAAGATTGGCTAGCGGGAGAACTGTCGCAGTTCTTC. Amino acid sequence: CASSQDWLAGELSQFF.

The rearrangement uses TRBV27 and TRBJ1-3; D may be TRBD1 (5 bases). V was clipped by 6 bases and J by 0 bases, with 15 bases between them. The CDR3 is 16 residues long. Germline V gene data show CDR1 as MNHEY and CDR2 as SMNVEV (reference sequence). CDR3 sequence reads: CASRPLTGHSGNTIYF. DNA of the CDR3: TGTGCCAGCAGACCTCTAACGGGGCACTCTGGAAACACCATATATTTT.

This clonotype occurred a few times. The chain combines TRBV12-3 or TRBV12-4 with TRBJ1-1; D is unclear. The V gene lost 7 bases and the J gene lost 0 bases, with 12 bases spanning the gap. The CDR3 is 14 residues long. The CDR3 sequence: CASTIRVLNTEAFF. The CDR3 DNA follows: TGTGCCAGCACTATCCGGGTGTTGAACACTGAAGCTTTCTTT.

The V and J genes are TRBV28 and TRBJ2-1, with D possibly TRBD2 on 5 matching bases. Trimming shortened V by 4 bases and J by 10 bases, and 20 bases separated the two germline ends. The CDR3 runs to 15 residues. CDR1 is MDHEN and CDR2 is SYDVKM in the germline V gene. For the CDR3, the DNA is TGTGCCAGCAGTTCCCACTCAGGACTGATGCACGAGCAGTTCTTC. Translating it yields CASSSHSGLMHEQFF. The complete variable domain, with remaining parts taken from reference TRBV28 and TRBJ2-1, reads DVKVTQSSRYLVKRTGEKVFLECVQDMDHENMFWYRQDPGLGLRLIYFSYDVKMKEKGDIPEGYSVSREKKERFSLILESASTNQTSMYLCASSSHSGLMHEQFFGPGTRLTVL.

A word on this clonotype: A much larger clone sits a single nucleotide away, making a read error possible. The gene calls are TRBV29-1 and TRBJ2-7; D is perhaps TRBD2 (6 bases). Germline V CDR1 and CDR2: SQVTM, ANQGSEA. The CDR3 consists of 14 residues. V lost 6 bases to trimming and J lost 2 bases, with 17 bases between them. CDR3: CSVQTPGSPYEQYF. The DNA for the CDR3 is TGCAGCGTCCAAACCCCCGGGAGCCCCTACGAGCAGTACTTC.

This clonotype came up a few times. The chain recombines TRBV4-2 with TRBJ2-1; D ambiguous. The CDR3 is 16 amino acids. CDR1 and CDR2 (germline): LGHNA, YNFKEQ. Trimming took 4 bases from V and 5 from J, leaving 18 bases between them. CDR3 coding DNA: TGTGCCAGCAGCCGTCCCTTAATCGGCATACACAATGAGCAGTTCTTC. This gives the protein CASSRPLIGIHNEQFF.

CDR3 coding DNA: TGCAGTGCTAGAGTTTCGAAGGCTAGCGGATACAATGAGCAGTTCTTC. Amino acids: CSARVSKASGYNEQFF. The chain joins TRBV20-1 to TRBJ2-1; TRBD2 aligns across 7 bases. This CDR3 is built from 16 residues. Germline CDR1 is DFQATT and CDR2 is SNEGSKA (reference sequence). V lost 1 base and J lost 4; bases outside the gene matches: 10.

In this sample, this clonotype turned up a few times. The rearrangement uses TRBV2 and TRBJ2-3; tentative D call: TRBD1 (6 bases). The germline V and J ends were trimmed by 7 bases and 6 bases, with 17 bases remaining between them. CDR3 length equals 14 residues. The germline CDR1 and CDR2 sequences are SNHLY and FYNNEI. The CDR3 sequence: CASTVEGVGDTQYF. The DNA of the CDR3 is TGTGCCAGCACCGTCGAGGGGGTAGGGGATACGCAGTATTTT.

This clonotype was observed a handful of times. The V call is TRBV10-3, the J call TRBJ2-1; weak D call: TRBD2 (6 bases). The CDR3 runs 17 residues. Germline V gene sequence: CDR1 ENHRY, CDR2 SYGVKD. V lost 0 bases and J lost 2, with 14 bases in between. DNA of the CDR3: TGTGCCATCAGTGAGTCTCTCCGGGACTTCCCCTACAATGAGCAGTTCTTC. Amino acid sequence: CAISESLRDFPYNEQFF.

This clonotype showed up just a few times. The gene calls are TRBV20-1 and TRBJ2-5; no reliable D call. CDR3 length equals 15 residues. Trimming left V 4 bases short and J 5 bases short, with 20 bases between. CDR1 and CDR2 from the germline V gene are DFQATT and SNEGSKA (reference sequence). The CDR3 nucleotides read TGCAGTGCTATTCGCTTTTTATGGGGTAGCGAGACCCAGTACTTC. Encoded protein: CSAIRFLWGSETQYF.

CDR3: CSAPLQGTEAFF. Written as DNA, the CDR3 is TGCAGTGCACCTCTACAGGGCACTGAAGCTTTCTTT. The chain carries TRBV20-1 and TRBJ1-1; D possibly corresponds to TRBD1 (6 bases). Trimming stripped 6 bases from V and 4 bases from J, with 12 bases between. Germline CDR1 and CDR2: DFQATT and SNEGSKA (reference sequence). CDR3 length: 12 residues.

This chain uses TRBV28 with TRBJ2-7; 10 bases are a match to TRBD2. Germline V CDR1 and CDR2: MDHEN, SYDVKM. Losses at the gene ends were 5 bases for V and 7 bases for J; bases not matched to a gene: 14. The CDR3 loop spans 16 amino acids. The CDR3 nucleotides read TGTGCCAGCAGTCCACCATCTAGCGGGAGTCACAATGAGCAGTACTTC. Translating it yields CASSPPSSGSHNEQYF.

The V call is TRBV20-1, the J call TRBJ2-7, with D possibly TRBD1 on 5 matching bases. This CDR3 is built from 13 residues. CDR1 and CDR2 (germline): DFQATT, SNEGSKA (reference sequence). Between the trimmed V and J ends, which lost 6 bases and 7 bases, there was a span of 19 bases. The CDR3: CSAAMLGPNEQYF. Written as DNA, the CDR3 is TGCAGTGCCGCAATGCTGGGGCCGAATGAGCAGTACTTC.

This chain connects TRBV29-1 to TRBJ1-1; D gene uncertain. The CDR3 contains 12 residues. Germline values: CDR1 SQVTM, CDR2 ANQGSEA. V shed 3 bases and J shed 6 bases, with 11 bases lying between them. The CDR3 nucleotides read TGCAGCGTTGATTCCGACCGTCCTGAAGCTTTCTTT. Protein: CSVDSDRPEAFF.

Only one count was recorded for this clonotype. V gene TRBV21-1 combines with J gene TRBJ2-1; the listed D gene, TRBD1, was not tested against the DNA. TRBV21-1 is labeled a pseudogene. The length of the CDR3 is 18 residues. Here the CDR3 reads CASSKDCPGTGVLNEQFF. For the CDR3, the DNA is TGTGCCAGCAGCAAAGACTGCCCCGGGACAGGGGTTTTGAATGAGCAGTTCTTC.

The V and J genes are TRBV6-1 and TRBJ1-1; tentative D call: TRBD1 (6 bases). The germline CDR1 and CDR2 sequences are MNHNS and SASEGT. V lost 2 bases to trimming and J lost 11 bases, with 18 bases between them. The CDR3 loop spans 14 amino acids. The CDR3 coding sequence is TGTGCCAGCAGTGAAAGGCAGGGGAGGGACGACGCTTTCTTT. Translated, it gives CASSERQGRDDAFF.

The sample holds many counts of this clonotype. The chain has TRBV20-1 and TRBJ2-3, with no clear D. CDR1 and CDR2 from the germline V gene are DFQATT and SNEGSKA (reference sequence). The CDR3 runs 11 residues. The CDR3 DNA reads as TGCAAGATGGGCCGCACAGATACGCAGTATTTT. Its translation: CKMGRTDTQYF.

For this clonotype: A much larger clonotype is one base distant, so this may be a read error. The J gene is TRBJ1-1, the V gene TRBV4-1, with D uncertain. Per the germline V gene, CDR1 is MGHRA and CDR2 is YSYEKL. The CDR3 totals 14 residues. DNA for the CDR3: TGCGCCAGCAGCCAAGATAGCCCGAACGCTGAAGCTTTCTTT. Translated: CASSQDSPNAEAFF.

This clonotype was observed at least ten times. The chain couples TRBV12-3 or TRBV12-4 to TRBJ2-7; 7 positions agree with TRBD2. J was trimmed by 2 bases and V by 2 bases; bases with no gene match: 6. The CDR3 has 15 residues. The CDR3 coding sequence is TGTGCCAGCAGTTTATCGCGACTAGCAGCCTACGAGCAGTACTTC. Translated, it gives CASSLSRLAAYEQYF.

This clonotype was detected a few times. CDR3 in amino acids: CASSPGVSSTDTQYF. The CDR3 DNA reads as TGCGCCAGCAGCCCCGGGGTGTCTAGCACAGATACGCAGTATTTT. The chain has TRBV5-1 and TRBJ2-3, with D possibly being TRBD2 (5 bases). The germline CDR1 and CDR2 sequences are SGHRS and YFSETQ. The CDR3 contains 15 residues. V shed 4 bases and J shed 0 bases, with 12 bases lying between them. The full variable domain, rest sourced from reference TRBV5-1 and TRBJ2-3, is KAGVTQTPRYLIKTRGQQVTLSCSPISGHRSVSWYQQTPGQGLQFLFEYFSETQRNKGNFPGRFSGRQFSNSRSEMNVSTLELGDSALYLCASSPGVSSTDTQYFGPGTRLTVL.

The gene calls are TRBV12-3 or TRBV12-4 and TRBJ1-5, with D maybe TRBD1 (5 bases). Trimming removed 3 bases from V and 3 bases from J, with 9 bases in between. The CDR3 length is 14 residues. The CDR3 loop reads CASSFGTYNQPQHF. CDR3 nucleotides: TGTGCCAGCAGTTTCGGGACCTACAATCAGCCCCAGCATTTT.

The rearrangement uses TRBV9 and TRBJ2-5, with a weak D call TRBD2 (6 bases). The germline V and J ends were trimmed by 2 bases and 1 base, with 18 bases remaining between them. The germline V gene encodes CDR1 SGDLS and CDR2 YYNGEE. The CDR3 contains 17 residues. The CDR3 here is CASSVGYLAAPQETQYF. In nucleotides, the CDR3 is TGTGCCAGCAGCGTGGGCTACTTAGCGGCTCCCCAAGAGACCCAGTACTTC.

The chain carries TRBV6-1 and TRBJ2-1; possible D gene TRBD2, 6 bases. Deletions cut 3 bases from V and 0 bases from J, with 21 bases between. There are 19 residues in the CDR3. Germline V lookup: CDR1 MNHNS, CDR2 SASEGT. The CDR3 DNA follows: TGTGCCAGCAGTGAGGCCATTCTAAGCGGGTTAAGCTCCTACAATGAGCAGTTCTTC. Its protein is CASSEAILSGLSSYNEQFF.

This clonotype was picked up a small number of times. V is TRBV12-3 or TRBV12-4 and J is TRBJ2-4, with 12 bases fitting TRBD1. The CDR3 runs to 16 residues. J lost 6 bases, V lost 5 bases, and 8 bases had no gene match. DNA of the CDR3: TGTGCCAGCAGTCCCCGGGACAGGGGGCGATTAAACATTCAGTACTTC. Amino acid sequence: CASSPRDRGRLNIQYF.

This clonotype was seen more than once but under ten times. The rearrangement uses TRBV7-9 and TRBJ2-1; no clear D. This CDR3 is built from 17 residues. The V gene lost 5 bases and the J gene lost 0 bases, with 17 bases spanning the gap. Germline CDR1 SEHNR, CDR2 FQNEAQ (reference sequence). CDR3 coding DNA: TGTGCCAGCAGCCCCCATTGGAGCAGCGCCTCCTACAATGAGCAGTTCTTC. Its protein product is CASSPHWSSASYNEQFF.

The chain has TRBV20-1 and TRBJ1-5; 10 bases agree with TRBD1. This CDR3 has 12 residues. Germline trimming cut 6 bases from V and 5 bases from J; bases unmatched to any gene: 1. CDR1 and CDR2 from the germline V gene are DFQATT and SNEGSKA (reference sequence). DNA for the CDR3: TGCAGTGCCGACAGGGGGCATCAGCCCCAGCATTTT. Translation gives CSADRGHQPQHF.